This T cell receptor (beta chain) stems from a study of blood T cell repertoires in COVID-19. Study summary: The study drew acute and convalescent COVID-19 samples from the United States, Italy and Spain. PBMCs, B-cell-depleted T cells, or T cells provided the cDNA or gDNA that made up the material.

Recruited during active infection, patients (from Seattle) were subsequently followed longitudinally. Germline lookup yields CDR1 SGHNT and CDR2 YYREEE (reference sequence). V lost 9 bases and J 5 bases, leaving 17 bases between the germline ends. The CDR3 extends over 13 amino acids. Repertoires were generated with immunoSEQ multiplex PCR, while TCRdb's copy carries only in-frame clones and drops some. The sample has 300,000 to 350,000 clones; around 86% are singletons. Sequencing input: peripheral blood. This TCR derives from a woman aged 50 to 60 with COVID-19, enrolled during active disease. The J gene is TRBJ2-5, the V gene TRBV5-4; D might be TRBD2 (5 bases). The CDR3 spells CATAGGAQETQYF. The CDR3 DNA reads as TGTGCCACGGCGGGTGGAGCACAGGAGACCCAGTACTTC.